Following are 28 T cell receptor beta chains from one sample sequenced in a study of regulatory T cells in long-lasting Graves disease. In building TCR beta libraries, iRepertoire HTBI primers were used together with Arm-PCR of CDR3 regions. MiXCR, applied by TCRdb to the multiplex PCR reads, yields one record per CDR3 protein. Among about 540,000 distinct CDR3 sequences listed, less than 15% were seen once. Time point noted: newly diagnosed GD, antithyroid drugs for less than 3 months. The TCR library was made from RNA that had been extracted from PBMCs in TRIzol. These data were also reused for a study on T cells in Graves' hyperthyroidism and ophthalmopathy.

This specimen was peripheral blood mononuclear cells (PBMCs), taken at new diagnosis, from a patient treated with antithyroid drugs. The source is a man aged 25-40 years with Graves disease.

This clonotype was found a few times. V gene TRBV19 combines with J gene TRBJ2-3, with D perhaps matching TRBD1 or TRBD2 (6 bases each). V lost 6 bases and J 0 bases, leaving 16 bases between the germline ends. Germline V gene data show CDR1 as LNHDA and CDR2 as SQIVND (reference sequence). This CDR3 is 16 amino acids long. Here the CDR3 reads CASRVGGPISTDTQYF. DNA for the CDR3: TGTGCCAGTAGGGTCGGGGGCCCCATTAGCACAGATACGCAGTATTTT.

This clonotype was picked up many times. The chain is built from TRBV6-2 or TRBV6-3 and TRBJ2-1, with 8 bases that match TRBD2. Trimming at V came to 2 bases and at J to 8 bases, leaving 14 bases not matched to a gene. There are 17 residues in the CDR3. The germline V gene has CDR1 MNHEY and CDR2 SVGEGT. Here the CDR3 reads CASSYKARGRTSYEQFF. Here the CDR3 DNA reads TGTGCCAGCAGTTACAAGGCGAGGGGAAGGACTAGCTATGAGCAGTTCTTC.

In its sample, this clonotype was seen many times. The J gene is TRBJ1-3, the V gene TRBV11-2, with D unresolved. The CDR3 is made up of 15 amino acids. The V and J ends lost 4 bases and 0 bases respectively, with 10 bases between them. Germline CDR1 and CDR2: SGHAT and FQNNGV. DNA of the CDR3: TGTGCCAGCAGCTCCTACCGGGACTCTGGAAACACCATATATTTT. Encoded protein: CASSSYRDSGNTIYF.

The gene calls are TRBV20-1 and TRBJ2-7, with D tentatively TRBD2 (6 bases). Between the trimmed V and J ends, which lost 6 bases and 2 bases, there was a span of 20 bases. The CDR3 is made up of 15 amino acids. Germline V gene lookup returns CDR1 DFQATT and CDR2 SNEGSKA (reference sequence). CDR3 sequence: CSAEKAGTGAYEQYF. Written as DNA, the CDR3 is TGCAGTGCCGAGAAGGCCGGGACGGGGGCCTACGAGCAGTACTTC.

Comment on this clonotype: Being one base from a much bigger clone, this may be a read error. The rearrangement joins TRBV7-8 to TRBJ2-2; D may be TRBD2 (5 bases). Deletions cut 7 bases from V and 4 bases from J, with 16 bases between. The CDR3 is 15 residues long. CDR1 is SGHVS, CDR2 FQNEAQ, per germline. CDR3 DNA: TGTGCCAGCACTGGGAGTAGCGTCGGCACCGGGGAGCTGTTTTTT. This sequence encodes CASTGSSVGTGELFF.

This clonotype was recorded at least ten times. This chain connects TRBV19 to TRBJ2-5; tentative D call: TRBD1 (6 bases). Between the trimmed V and J ends, which lost 10 bases and 2 bases, there was a span of 14 bases. The germline V gene encodes CDR1 LNHDA and CDR2 SQIVND (reference sequence). CDR3 length: 13 amino acids. This CDR3 reads CATRQASQETQYF. The CDR3 coding sequence is TGTGCCACCAGACAGGCTTCGCAAGAGACCCAGTACTTC. The full variable domain, with the rest looked up from reference TRBV19 and TRBJ2-5, is DGGITQSPKYLFRKEGQNVTLSCEQNLNHDAMYWYRQDPGQGLRLIYYSQIVNDFQKGDIAEGYSVSREKKESFPLTVTSAQKNPTAFYLCATRQASQETQYFGPGTRLLVL.

Details on this clonotype: With a much larger clone just one base away, this may be a read error. The V call is TRBV5-1, the J call TRBJ2-2; the D gene is possibly TRBD1 (6 bases). Per germline, CDR1 SGHRS and CDR2 YFSETQ. This CDR3 is built from 15 residues. CDR3 residues: CASSLDPRDTRELFF. CDR3 nucleotide sequence: TGCGCCAGCAGCTTGGACCCCAGGGACACCAGGGAGCTGTTTTTT. The full variable domain, its missing parts supplied by reference TRBV5-1 and TRBJ2-2, is KAGVTQTPRYLIKTRGQQVTLSCSPISGHRSVSWYQQTPGQGLQFLFEYFSETQRNKGNFPGRFSGRQFSNSRSEMNVSTLELGDSALYLCASSLDPRDTRELFFGEGSRLTVL.

CDR3 coding DNA: TGTGCCAGCAGCCGAACGGACAGGGGCGGGGGTGAAGCTTTCTTT. This gives the protein CASSRTDRGGGEAFF. The gene calls are TRBV6-1 and TRBJ1-1, with 9 bases identical to TRBD1. This CDR3 contains 15 residues. The V gene end was trimmed by 6 bases and the J gene end by 7 bases; junction bases not matched to a gene: 12. Looked up from germline, CDR1 is MNHNS and CDR2 is SASEGT.

This clonotype came up many times. J is TRBJ1-5 and V is TRBV6-5; D not certain. CDR1 and CDR2 from the germline V gene are MNHEY and SVGAGI. The CDR3 has 13 residues. V gave up 0 bases and J gave up 7 bases, with 7 bases separating them. CDR3 in DNA: TGTGCCAGCAGTTACTCGACGGGGCAGCCCCAGCATTTT. It yields the protein CASSYSTGQPQHF.

The chain uses TRBV20-1 and TRBJ1-2, with 8 nucleotides matching TRBD1. Per the germline V gene, CDR1 is DFQATT and CDR2 is SNEGSKA (reference sequence). The CDR3 is made up of 14 amino acids. V was clipped by 3 bases and J by 8 bases; unmatched bases: 11. CDR3 loop: CSASDRTGLGGYTF. CDR3 sequence (DNA): TGCAGTGCTAGCGACCGGACAGGGCTGGGCGGCTACACCTTC.

This clonotype has ten or more counts. This sequence joins TRBV18 and TRBJ2-5; D not certain. The germline V gene encodes CDR1 KGHSH and CDR2 LQKENI. The germline V and J ends were trimmed by 3 bases and 7 bases, with 12 bases remaining between them. This CDR3 has 13 amino acids. This CDR3 is CASSPEQRGTQYF. CDR3 in DNA: TGTGCCAGCTCACCGGAACAGAGAGGGACCCAGTACTTC.

This clonotype was counted many times. This chain links TRBV6-1 with TRBJ2-1; TRBD2 agrees at 9 bases. V lost 6 bases and J lost 1; bases outside the gene matches: 7. The CDR3 length is 16 residues. Germline CDR1 reads MNHNS; CDR2 reads SASEGT. CDR3: CASSRITSGSYNEQFF. The CDR3 DNA sequence: TGTGCCAGCAGCCGAATTACTAGCGGGTCCTACAATGAGCAGTTCTTC.

This clonotype was counted many times. J is TRBJ2-1 and V is TRBV18; 7 bases are shared with TRBD1. The CDR3 covers 16 residues. Germline CDR1 and CDR2: KGHSH and LQKENI. Trimming cost V 0 bases and J 9 bases; bases outside gene matches: 11. The CDR3 coding sequence is TGTGCCAGCTCACCACCGGGACAGTGGGACCTTGGTGAGCAGTTCTTC. Residues: CASSPPGQWDLGEQFF.

The chain carries TRBV20-1 and TRBJ1-2; D remains ambiguous. CDR1 is DFQATT, CDR2 SNEGSKA, per germline (reference sequence). The CDR3 is made up of 13 amino acids. V dropped 6 bases and J dropped 4 bases, with 15 bases sitting between them. The CDR3 DNA follows: TGCAGTGCCCCTGTCGGCCTAAGCTATGGCTACACCTTC. Translating it yields CSAPVGLSYGYTF.

This clonotype was counted many times. The chain uses TRBV12-3 or TRBV12-4 and TRBJ2-6; 7 positions agree with TRBD1. The CDR3 consists of 16 residues. With V trimmed by 5 bases and J by 4 bases, 8 bases remained unmatched. The CDR3: CASSGEGAFGANVLTF. The CDR3 nucleotides read TGTGCCAGCAGTGGAGAGGGGGCGTTCGGGGCCAACGTCCTGACTTTC.

This clonotype was counted only a few times. As DNA, the CDR3 is TGTGCCAGCAGCCTAACGGTCCGCACCGGGGAGCTGTTTTTT. It is translated as CASSLTVRTGELFF. V usage is TRBV7-9 and J usage is TRBJ2-2; D not certain. The CDR3 has 14 amino acids. V was cut by 5 bases and J by 4 bases, with 11 bases left in between. Germline lookup yields CDR1 SEHNR and CDR2 FQNEAQ (reference sequence).

This clonotype was recorded many times. V and J are TRBV6-2 or TRBV6-3 and TRBJ2-7; D gene unclear. The CDR3 has 12 amino acids. Trimming took off 5 bases at V and 3 bases at J, with 8 bases between the two ends. CDR1 is MNHEY, CDR2 SVGEGT, per germline. CDR3 protein: CASSESVYEQYF. The DNA for the CDR3 is TGTGCCAGCAGTGAAAGCGTCTACGAGCAGTACTTC.

This clonotype was observed at least ten times. The CDR3 DNA follows: TGCGCCAGCAGCTGGGACGAGGCCCGCTTACAGTACTTC. Translation: CASSWDEARLQYF. V and J are TRBV5-1 and TRBJ2-4; D could derive from TRBD1 or TRBD2 (5 bases each). The CDR3 is 13 amino acids. The germline V gene has CDR1 SGHRS and CDR2 YFSETQ. Deletions cut 3 bases from V and 13 bases from J, with 17 bases between.

This clonotype appeared a few times. This sequence joins TRBV24-1 and TRBJ1-2; D not resolved. V shed 5 bases and J shed 0 bases, with 9 bases lying between them. This CDR3 has 14 amino acids. The germline CDR1 and CDR2 sequences are KGHDR and SFDVKD. The CDR3 loop reads CATSGHQANYGYTF. The CDR3 coding sequence is TGTGCCACCAGTGGGCACCAAGCTAACTATGGCTACACCTTC.

This clonotype was recorded at least ten times. V gene TRBV2 combines with J gene TRBJ1-1; D uncertain. V was shortened by 2 bases and J by 7 bases, with 8 bases between the two germline ends. CDR1 is SNHLY and CDR2 is FYNNEI in the germline V gene. The CDR3 totals 12 residues. CDR3 DNA: TGTGCCAGCAGTGAAACGAGAAGTGAAGCTTTCTTT. Its protein product is CASSETRSEAFF.

The chain recombines TRBV6-2 or TRBV6-3 with TRBJ1-1; D remains ambiguous. Trimming took off 6 bases at V and 6 bases at J, with 14 bases between the two ends. This CDR3 has 13 residues. CDR1 is MNHEY and CDR2 is SVGEGT in the germline V gene. For the CDR3, the DNA is TGTGCCAGCAGCCGGGGATTCGCGGCTGAAGCTTTCTTT. Protein sequence: CASSRGFAAEAFF.

In this sample, this clonotype turned up many times. V usage is TRBV27 and J usage is TRBJ2-7; the match to TRBD1 covers 7 bases. The CDR3 runs 16 residues. J lost 0 bases, V lost 4 bases, and 9 bases had no gene match. Germline lookup yields CDR1 MNHEY and CDR2 SMNVEV (reference sequence). This chain's CDR3 is CASSSQGVPASYEQYF. The CDR3, as DNA: TGTGCCAGCAGTTCCCAGGGGGTTCCCGCCTCCTACGAGCAGTACTTC.

The rearrangement joins TRBV19 to TRBJ1-1; D might be TRBD1 (5 bases). The V and J ends lost 4 bases and 5 bases respectively, with 14 bases between them. CDR1 and CDR2 from the germline V gene are LNHDA and SQIVND (reference sequence). This CDR3 spans 14 amino acids. CDR3 coding DNA: TGTGCCAGTAGTAACCTCAGGGATCGGACTGAAGCTTTCTTT. Translation gives CASSNLRDRTEAFF.

This clonotype was seen a few times. V is TRBV5-5 and J is TRBJ1-6; weak D call: TRBD1 (5 bases). The V end lost 0 bases, the J end lost 5 bases, and 9 bases lay between the germline ends. The CDR3 runs 15 residues. Germline assignment: CDR1 SGHKS and CDR2 YYEKEE (reference sequence). The CDR3 DNA is TGTGCCAGCAGCTTGGAGGGGACGGATAATTCACCCCTCCACTTT. It codes for CASSLEGTDNSPLHF.

V gene TRBV5-1 combines with J gene TRBJ1-2; no clear D. The V and J ends lost 3 bases and 4 bases respectively, with 16 bases between them. The CDR3 covers 15 residues. Germline-derived CDR1 and CDR2 are SGHRS and YFSETQ. In nucleotides, the CDR3 is TGCGCCAGCAGCTCCCAACCCTCAGGTGCCTATGGCTACACCTTC. This codes for CASSSQPSGAYGYTF.

This clonotype occurred many times. This chain links TRBV6-1 with TRBJ2-1; the D is unclear. The V and J ends lost 5 bases and 10 bases respectively, with 9 bases between them. The CDR3 totals 11 residues. Germline values: CDR1 MNHNS, CDR2 SASEGT. CDR3 in DNA: TGTGCCAGCAGTAACCGTGGGGAGCAGTTCTTC. Encoded protein: CASSNRGEQFF.

This clonotype was counted only a few times. The junction and the germline gene differ at one end; a read error may be behind it. The chain couples TRBV28 to TRBJ1-2; 7 bases are a match to TRBD1. Germline CDR1 reads MDHEN; CDR2 reads SYDVKM. The CDR3 extends over 14 amino acids. The CDR3 loop is CAGRSRDSLYGYTF. CDR3 bases: TGTGCCGGCAGGAGCCGGGACAGCCTCTATGGCTACACCTTC.

The sample holds many counts of this clonotype. The chain employs TRBV11-2 and TRBJ2-5; D is unresolved. From germline, CDR1 is SGHAT and CDR2 FQNNGV. Trimming stripped 5 bases from V and 2 bases from J, with 21 bases between. The CDR3 consists of 17 residues. CDR3 nucleotide sequence: TGTGCCAGCAGCCCACCTGTGGGGTCCGTGAGGCAAGAGACCCAGTACTTC. Its protein is CASSPPVGSVRQETQYF.